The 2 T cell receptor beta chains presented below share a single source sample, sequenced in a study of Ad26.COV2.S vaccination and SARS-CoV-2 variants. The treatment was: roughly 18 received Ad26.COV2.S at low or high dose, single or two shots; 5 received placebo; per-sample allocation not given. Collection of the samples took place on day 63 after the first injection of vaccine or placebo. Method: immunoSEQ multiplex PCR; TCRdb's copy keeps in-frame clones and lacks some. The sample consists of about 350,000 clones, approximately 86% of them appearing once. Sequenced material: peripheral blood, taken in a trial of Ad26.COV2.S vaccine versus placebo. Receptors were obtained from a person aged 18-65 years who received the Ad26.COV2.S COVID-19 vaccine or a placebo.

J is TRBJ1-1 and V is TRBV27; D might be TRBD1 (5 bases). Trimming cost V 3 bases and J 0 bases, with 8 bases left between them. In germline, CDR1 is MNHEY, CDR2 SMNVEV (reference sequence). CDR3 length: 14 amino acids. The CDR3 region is CASSLGTVNTEAFF. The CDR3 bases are TGTGCCAGCAGTTTGGGGACGGTGAACACTGAAGCTTTCTTT.

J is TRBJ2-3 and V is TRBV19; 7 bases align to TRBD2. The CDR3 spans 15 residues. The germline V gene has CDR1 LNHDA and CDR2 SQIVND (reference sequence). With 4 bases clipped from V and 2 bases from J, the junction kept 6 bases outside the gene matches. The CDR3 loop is CASSNWRENTDTQYF. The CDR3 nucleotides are TGTGCCAGTAGTAACTGGCGGGAGAACACAGATACGCAGTATTTT.